This note documents a single T cell receptor (beta chain) sequence. The antigen remains undetermined. The libraries of TRB cDNA were prepared using 5' RACE with UMI labels. TCRdb reanalyzed the 5' RACE reads and collapses them to one entry per CDR3 protein, without DNA. Its table lists 150,000 to 160,000 distinct CDR3 sequences. The data derive from a study of CXCR3-negative and CXCR3-positive naive CD8 T cells. Overall study findings and caveats: Memory CD8+ cells showed much lower diversity, while both naive subsets were comparably high. TRB CDR3s of CXCR3-positive naive cells were more hydrophobic than those of CXCR3-negative naive cells.

Looked up from germline, CDR1 is LNHNV and CDR2 is YYDKDF (reference sequence). CDR3 size: 14 residues. The sequencing input was naive CXCR3+ CD8+ T cells from blood. The subset denotes: CD45RO-CCR7+CD27+CD95- naive CD8+ T cells expressing CXCR3 (TNR3+). V is TRBV15 and J is TRBJ1-5; TCRdb names TRBD1, which stays unverified in the absence of DNA. The sequence was obtained from a human donor in good health. Some clones in this sample may be carry-over from other donors' samples. The CDR3 is CATSRGTVDQPQHF.